This entry is about one T cell receptor (beta chain). Antigen specificity is unknown. This entry belongs to a study of beta chain features in type 1 diabetes. Across the whole study: Regarding age, gender and cell yields, patients proved similar to healthy donors. Study results and caveats: HLA effects on TCRB rearrangement stayed unresolved here. Type 1 diabetes patients had TCRB CDR3s that were shorter (moderately but significantly so) in all four CD4+ subsets.

The investigators reverse transcribed all of the isolated RNA, so they sequenced expressed TCRB transcripts. Some clones are missing from TCRdb's copy, which holds only in-frame ones; the method was immunoSEQ multiplex PCR. The sample has about 300,000 clones, around an eighth seen once. The CDR3 extends over 15 amino acids. Per germline, CDR1 MGHRA and CDR2 YSYEKL. Trimming pared 0 bases from V and 2 bases from J, leaving 10 bases between. The sequencing input was naive CD4+ T cells from blood. This TCR was sampled from a woman between 18 and 30 years old with type 1 diabetes. The V call is TRBV4-1, the J call TRBJ2-5, with D perhaps TRBD2 (6 bases). The CDR3 is CASSQDGREQETQYF. The CDR3 DNA is TGCGCCAGCAGCCAAGATGGGCGGGAACAAGAGACCCAGTACTTC.